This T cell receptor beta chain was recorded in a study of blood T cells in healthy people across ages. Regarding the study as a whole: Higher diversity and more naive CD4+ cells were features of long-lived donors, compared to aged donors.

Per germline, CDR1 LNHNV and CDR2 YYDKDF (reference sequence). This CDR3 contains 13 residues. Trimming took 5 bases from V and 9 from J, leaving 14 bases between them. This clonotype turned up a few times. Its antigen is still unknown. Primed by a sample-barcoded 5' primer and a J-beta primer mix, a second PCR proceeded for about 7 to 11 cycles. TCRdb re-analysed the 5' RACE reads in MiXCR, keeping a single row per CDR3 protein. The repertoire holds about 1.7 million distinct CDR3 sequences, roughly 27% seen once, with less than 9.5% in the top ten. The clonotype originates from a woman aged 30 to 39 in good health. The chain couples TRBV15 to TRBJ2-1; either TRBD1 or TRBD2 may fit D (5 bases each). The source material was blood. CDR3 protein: CATSEGIRSEQFF. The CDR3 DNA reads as TGTGCCACCAGCGAGGGGATCCGGAGTGAGCAGTTCTTC.